This section outlines one T cell receptor (beta chain) sequence together with its context. This record comes from a study of neoadjuvant anti-PD-1 for oral cavity cancer. This CDR3 region has 13 residues. Trimming shortened V by 5 bases and J by 9 bases, and 16 bases separated the two germline ends. From germline, CDR1 is SNHLY and CDR2 FYNNEI. The protocol was immunoSEQ multiplex PCR, while the TCRdb copy is restricted to in-frame clones and leaves out a portion. Among about 7,200 clones listed, 50% to 60% were seen once. This chain uses TRBV2 with TRBJ1-2; D is possibly TRBD1 (6 bases). The receptor was isolated from a person between 40 and 79 years old with oral cavity squamous cell carcinoma. The sample was tumor tissue, taken before nivolumab (anti-PD-1) treatment. The CDR3 loop is CASSSGAFGSYTF. The CDR3 DNA sequence: TGTGCCAGCAGTTCAGGGGCGTTTGGGAGCTACACCTTC.